Listed below are T cell receptor beta chains from one sample, sequenced in a study of cytomegalovirus exposure and HLA in healthy donors. Libraries were prepared by immunoSEQ multiplex PCR; TCRdb keeps only in-frame clonotypes and omits some of them. The sample lists 130,000 or so clones, roughly 80% occurring once. Sequenced sample: PBMCs. The receptors here all came from a man between 35 and 55 years old in good health and CMV-seronegative. Each CDR3 is given with its conserved first and last residue. The D gene is left open where the match is weak. The size field is filled for only some rows; it gives once, few, many or a size class.

clone_size d_call j_call v_call cdr3_nt cdr3_aa
NA NA TRBJ2-3 TRBV29-1 TGCAGCTCTGAGAGTCGGGACACCTCTGATCTCACAGATACGCAGTATTTT CSSESRDTSDLTDTQYF
once NA TRBJ1-5 TRBV27 TGTGCCAGCAGTCCAGCCTCGAGCGGAGCCAAACGCAATCAGCCCCAGCATTTT CASSPASSGAKRNQPQHF
NA TRBD2 TRBJ2-3 TRBV5-1 TGCGCCAGCAGCTCCTGGACTAGCGGGGCCCCTACGCAGTATTTT CASSSWTSGAPTQYF
NA NA TRBJ1-1 TRBV11-1 TGTGCCAGCAGCTTAGGACTCCTGAACACTGAAGCTTTCTTT CASSLGLLNTEAFF
NA NA TRBJ2-7 TRBV6-1 TGTGCCAGCAGTGACAGGGGTGGCGAGCAGTACTTC CASSDRGGEQYF
NA TRBD2 TRBJ2-3 TRBV11-2 TGTGCCAGCAGCTTAGGGTACCCCCTAGCGGGGGGGCAAGATACGCAGTATTTT CASSLGYPLAGGQDTQYF
NA NA TRBJ1-4 TRBV28 TGTGCCAGCAAGAGGTGGAATGAAAAACTGTTTTTT CASKRWNEKLFF
NA TRBD1 TRBJ1-2 TRBV6-1 TGTGCCGGGGGGACAGTAAGTGGCTACACCTTC CAGGTVSGYTF
NA NA TRBJ1-1 TRBV5-1 TGCGCCAGCAGGGCGCGGGGGGGTCCCCCTCAAGCTTTCTTT CASRARGGPPQAFF
NA TRBD1 TRBJ1-1 TRBV11-3 TGTGCCAGCAGCCTCAGAGTTGCCTCCGAAACAGGGGTGAACACTGAAGCTTTCTTT CASSLRVASETGVNTEAFF
NA TRBD1 TRBJ1-5 TRBV7-2 TGTGCCAGCAGCTTAAAGGGACAGAATAGCAATCAGCCCCAGCATTTT CASSLKGQNSNQPQHF
NA NA TRBJ2-7 TRBV4-3 TGCGCCAGCAGCCAAACAGGGAACTACGAGCAGTACTTC CASSQTGNYEQYF
NA TRBD2 TRBJ2-5 TRBV5-5 TGTGCCAGCAGCTTGGGTCTAGCGGGGATCCAAGAGACCCAGTACTTC CASSLGLAGIQETQYF
NA NA TRBJ1-5 TRBV25-1 TGTGCCAGCAGTGCCTCCGGGACACTTGGTCAGCCCCAGCATTTT CASSASGTLGQPQHF